The 3 T cell receptor beta chains below all came from one sample that was sequenced in a study of blood T cell repertoires in COVID-19. Produced via immunoSEQ multiplex PCR; TCRdb's table is partial and in-frame only. The table lists over 150,000 clones, roughly 85% of them singletons, with 19% in the top ten. The sample consisted of PBMCs or T cells enriched from blood (not recorded which). Every receptor here comes from a woman between 65 and 79 years old in a cohort exposed to, infected with or recovered from COVID-19 (not recorded which).

V usage is TRBV28 and J usage is TRBJ1-6, with 8 bases fitting TRBD1. Looked up from germline, CDR1 is MDHEN and CDR2 is SYDVKM. The CDR3 has 14 residues. The V and J ends lost 4 bases and 7 bases, in that order; junction bases with no gene match: 3. This chain's CDR3 is CASSSRQGNSPLHF. DNA for the CDR3: TGTGCCAGCAGTTCCCGACAGGGGAATTCACCCCTCCACTTT.

The rearrangement uses TRBV28 and TRBJ1-1, with TRBD1 matching over 9 bases. Germline V gene sequence: CDR1 MDHEN, CDR2 SYDVKM. CDR3 length: 11 residues. Trimming took 5 bases from V and 11 from J; bases not matched to a gene: 3. The CDR3 region has the DNA TGTGCCAGCAGTGACAGGGGGATGGCTTTCTTT. It translates to CASSDRGMAFF.

The genes are TRBV5-1 and TRBJ2-3; 11 nucleotides line up with TRBD1. V was pared by 5 bases and J by 6 bases, with 5 bases of the junction left unmatched. Germline-derived CDR1 and CDR2 are SGHRS and YFSETQ. The CDR3 is 14 residues long. Here the CDR3 reads CASSIGTGGDTQYF. In nucleotides, the CDR3 is TGCGCCAGCAGTATCGGGACAGGGGGGGATACGCAGTATTTT.